These T cell receptor beta chains were read from a single sample in a study of T-cell memory formation after mild COVID-19. In TCRdb, the 5' RACE reads were re-called with MiXCR into one record per CDR3 protein. The sample records around 250,000 distinct CDR3 sequences, 8.5% to 9.5% being singletons. Input material: PBMCs or a T cell subset sorted from them (not recorded which). These receptors were obtained from a man aged 18 to 30 who had mild COVID-19 (a few samples of this study predate the infection). Cell type and time point are not known. Both conserved end residues are part of each CDR3. Fields, in order: V gene, clone size, D gene, J gene, CDR3 DNA, CDR3 protein. A D gene is named only where the DNA matches it firmly. Only some rows state a clone size, as once, few, many or a class for expanded clones.

TRBV7-6	NA	NA	TRBJ2-3	TGTGCCAGCGGACTTGACGCAGCAGATACGCAGTATTTT	CASGLDAADTQYF
TRBV5-1	few	NA	TRBJ1-2	TGCGCCAGCAGCTTTACCGGGACGGTGAGCAGCTCCTATGGCTACACCTTC	CASSFTGTVSSSYGYTF
TRBV5-5	few	NA	TRBJ1-4	TGTGCCAGCAGCTTTCCGTGGGGATATGAAAAACTGTTTTTT	CASSFPWGYEKLFF
TRBV10-3	NA	NA	TRBJ1-1	TGTGCCATCGGATCGAAGGGTGGGGACACTGAAGCTTTCTTT	CAIGSKGGDTEAFF
TRBV9	few	NA	TRBJ1-1	TGTGCCAGCAGCGTAGAACCAGGGGCCCAGTCAGCTTTCTTT	CASSVEPGAQSAFF
TRBV7-8	few	NA	TRBJ1-6	TGTGCCAGCAGCTTAGTGTGGTCAGGGCCCAATTCACCCCTCCACTTT	CASSLVWSGPNSPLHF
TRBV7-9	NA	NA	TRBJ1-3	TGTGCCAGCAGCTCCTCCTCGGCAGGGGATATGAACACCATATATTTT	CASSSSSAGDMNTIYF
TRBV11-1	NA	NA	TRBJ2-4	TGTGCCAGCAGCGGGCTCTCCAAAAACATTCAGTACTTC	CASSGLSKNIQYF
TRBV5-1	few	TRBD1	TRBJ1-1	TGCGCCAGCAGCCATACCGGGACAGGGACCACTGAAGCTTTCTTT	CASSHTGTGTTEAFF
TRBV5-4	NA	NA	TRBJ2-7	TGTGCCAGCAGCTTGGACTACCCTTTGGAGCAGTACTTC	CASSLDYPLEQYF
TRBV11-2	NA	NA	TRBJ2-7	TGTGCCAGCAGCCCCCTAGGGGCCAAAGACTACGAGCAGTACTTC	CASSPLGAKDYEQYF
TRBV20-1	few	TRBD2	TRBJ2-1	TGCAGTGCAGTACTAGCGGGGGGCCACAATGAGCAGTTCTTC	CSAVLAGGHNEQFF
TRBV2	few	NA	TRBJ1-2	TGTGCCAGCAGCGTCGGTTTCGCCGCTAACTATGGCTACACCTTC	CASSVGFAANYGYTF
TRBV12-3/TRBV12-4	many	NA	TRBJ2-1	TGTGCCATCGAGACAGGTCCCTACAATGAGCAGTTCTTC	CAIETGPYNEQFF
TRBV7-3	few	TRBD1	TRBJ2-2	TGTGCCAGCAGCTTGGGACAGGCGAACACCGGGGAGCTGTTTTTT	CASSLGQANTGELFF
TRBV6-5	NA	NA	TRBJ1-2	TGTGCCAGCACCGGACCTCGCAAGGGTATTTTTGGCTACACCTTC	CASTGPRKGIFGYTF
TRBV12-3/TRBV12-4	NA	TRBD2	TRBJ2-3	TGTGCCAGCAGTTTTATCGGGGGGGGAGATACGCAGTATTTT	CASSFIGGGDTQYF
TRBV7-7	NA	NA	TRBJ2-5	TGTGCTAGCAGCTTAGGCGCAGGGTGGGAGACCCAGTACTTC	CASSLGAGWETQYF